The sequence of this T cell receptor beta chain was determined in a study of a mutant IDH1 vaccine in newly diagnosed glioma. Study-wide background: Patients began vaccination 4-6 weeks after radiotherapy alone, or with temozolomide cycles. Radiotherapy, temozolomide, or both had been given previously, and both were given to most.

This CDR3 region has 15 residues. The J segment lost 3 bases and the V segment lost 4 bases, leaving 5 bases of the junction unmatched. Germline CDR1 reads SNHLY; CDR2 reads FYNNEI. Sample time point: week 23, last vaccination. Each dose delivered 300 ug of mutant IDH1 20-mer peptide subcutaneously with imiquimod. TCRdb's table, derived via immunoSEQ multiplex PCR, lists solely in-frame clones and lacks some. The sample yields some 80,000 clones, 75% to 90% seen once. This clone was counted once. Antigen: not known. Points from the study as a whole: Seemingly, top peripheral T cell clonotype changes bore no relation to pseudoprogression.

This chain links TRBV2 with TRBJ2-7; the match to TRBD2 covers 11 bases. Here the sequenced sample was PBMCs, taken from a glioma patient whose treatment included an IDH1 peptide vaccine. This TCR was recovered from a woman aged 45-65 years with glioma. The CDR3 DNA is TGTGCCAGCAGTGGGCTAGCGGGAGGTGGCTACGAGCAGTACTTC. As protein: CASSGLAGGGYEQYF.